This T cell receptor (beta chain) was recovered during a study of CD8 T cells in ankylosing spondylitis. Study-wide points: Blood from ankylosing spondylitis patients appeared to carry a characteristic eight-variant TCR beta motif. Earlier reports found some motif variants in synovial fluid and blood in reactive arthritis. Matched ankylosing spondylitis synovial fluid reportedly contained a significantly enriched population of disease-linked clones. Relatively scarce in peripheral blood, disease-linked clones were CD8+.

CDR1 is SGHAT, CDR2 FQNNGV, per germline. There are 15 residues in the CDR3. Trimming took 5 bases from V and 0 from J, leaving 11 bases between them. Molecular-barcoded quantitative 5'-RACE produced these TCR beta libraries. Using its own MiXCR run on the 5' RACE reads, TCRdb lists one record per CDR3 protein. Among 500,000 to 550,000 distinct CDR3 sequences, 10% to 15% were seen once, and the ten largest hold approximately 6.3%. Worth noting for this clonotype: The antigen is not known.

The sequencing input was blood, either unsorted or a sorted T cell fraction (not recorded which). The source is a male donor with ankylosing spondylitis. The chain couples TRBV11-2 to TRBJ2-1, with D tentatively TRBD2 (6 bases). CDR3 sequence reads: CASSPPDYSYNEQFF. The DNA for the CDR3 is TGTGCCAGCAGCCCCCCGGACTACTCCTACAATGAGCAGTTCTTC.